The 20 T cell receptor beta chains presented below share a single source sample, sequenced in a study of blood T cell repertoires in COVID-19. Method: immunoSEQ multiplex PCR; TCRdb's copy keeps in-frame clones and lacks some. This table holds 180,000 or so clones, roughly 88% found once. Sequencing was carried out using peripheral blood. These receptors all stem from a man aged 55 to 70 with acute or convalescent COVID-19.

The chain employs TRBV6-2 or TRBV6-3 and TRBJ1-4; D might be TRBD1 (6 bases). Germline V gives CDR1 MNHEY, CDR2 SVGEGT. The CDR3 consists of 14 residues. V lost 5 bases and J 4 bases, leaving 11 bases between the germline ends. The CDR3 DNA sequence: TGTGCCAGCAGTACCGGACAGAGTAATGAAAAACTGTTTTTT. Its translation is CASSTGQSNEKLFF.

The chain uses TRBV19 and TRBJ2-5; 7 bases map to TRBD1. CDR1 is LNHDA, CDR2 SQIVND, per germline (reference sequence). Trimming at V came to 5 bases and at J to 5 bases, leaving 8 bases not matched to a gene. The CDR3 is 14 residues long. CDR3 in DNA: TGTGCCAGTAGTGCCCGGGCAGGGGGTGAGACCCAGTACTTC. Its translation: CASSARAGGETQYF.

With respect to this clone: The sample holds other DNA sequences that translate to the same CDR3. V gene TRBV5-1 combines with J gene TRBJ2-7, with 10 bases identical to TRBD2. V was pared by 0 bases and J by 3 bases, with 3 bases of the junction left unmatched. The CDR3 consists of 15 residues. Germline V gene data show CDR1 as SGHRS and CDR2 as YFSETQ. CDR3 sequence: CASSLVAGGFYEQYF. The CDR3 nucleotides read TGCGCCAGCAGCTTGGTAGCGGGAGGCTTCTACGAGCAGTACTTC.

This clone has a handful of counts. The rearrangement joins TRBV11-3 to TRBJ2-1; 10 bases line up with TRBD1. The CDR3 length is 15 residues. Germline assignment: CDR1 SGHNT and CDR2 YENEEA. The trim removed 5 bases at V and 5 bases at J, leaving 6 bases unmatched. The CDR3: CASSPRTGGDNEQFF. For the CDR3, the DNA is TGTGCCAGCAGCCCCCGGACAGGGGGGGACAATGAGCAGTTCTTC.

This sequence joins TRBV27 and TRBJ2-1; 10 nucleotides align to TRBD2. J gave up 3 bases and V 4 bases, and 3 bases lay outside the gene matches. The CDR3 runs to 15 residues. CDR1 MNHEY and CDR2 SMNVEV come from the germline V gene (reference sequence). The CDR3 protein is CASSSRTSGYNEQFF. DNA of the CDR3: TGTGCCAGCAGTTCCAGGACTAGCGGCTACAATGAGCAGTTCTTC.

This chain joins TRBV28 and TRBJ1-6, with D perhaps TRBD1 (5 bases). Trimming cost V 4 bases and J 4 bases, with 14 bases left between them. The germline V gene has CDR1 MDHEN and CDR2 SYDVKM. The CDR3 covers 16 residues. The CDR3 DNA sequence: TGTGCCAGCAGTTCCTCCGGGACTCCTTATAATTCACCCCTCCACTTT. This codes for CASSSSGTPYNSPLHF.

This chain's CDR3 is CASSPPGWSNQPQHF. CDR3 DNA: TGTGCCAGCAGTCCCCCGGGTTGGAGCAATCAGCCCCAGCATTTT. The chain uses TRBV28 and TRBJ1-5; D ambiguous. The CDR3 is 15 residues long. Germline-derived CDR1 and CDR2 are MDHEN and SYDVKM. The V end lost 5 bases, the J end lost 1 base, and 12 bases lay between the germline ends.

The rearrangement uses TRBV27 and TRBJ1-1, with D uncertain. The germline V gene encodes CDR1 MNHEY and CDR2 SMNVEV (reference sequence). Trimming removed 3 bases at V and 0 bases at J, with 14 bases between. This CDR3 is 16 amino acids long. CDR3 region: CASSLGDIRMNTEAFF. The CDR3 DNA is TGTGCCAGCAGTTTGGGAGACATAAGAATGAACACTGAAGCTTTCTTT.

This clone has a handful of counts. J is TRBJ2-5 and V is TRBV2; 8 bases match TRBD2. This CDR3 spans 14 amino acids. Germline values: CDR1 SNHLY, CDR2 FYNNEI. V shed 6 bases and J 5 bases; nucleotides not matched to a gene: 8. CDR3 in amino acids: CASRTSGSWETQYF. The CDR3 bases are TGTGCCAGCAGAACCAGCGGGAGCTGGGAGACCCAGTACTTC.

The rearrangement joins TRBV5-4 to TRBJ1-1; TRBD1 agrees at 7 bases. Germline V gene sequence: CDR1 SGHNT, CDR2 YYREEE (reference sequence). Trimming took 4 bases from V and 4 from J; bases not matched to a gene: 13. CDR3 length: 16 amino acids. CDR3 sequence: CASSPAGAGGFTEAFF. The CDR3 DNA reads TGTGCCAGCAGCCCGGCCGGGGCAGGGGGGTTCACTGAAGCTTTCTTT.

This clone has a single count. The V and J genes are TRBV11-2 and TRBJ2-7; D uncertain. With 6 bases removed from V and 4 bases from J, the gap between germline ends came to 13 bases. CDR3 size: 13 residues. Germline values: CDR1 SGHAT, CDR2 FQNNGV. CDR3 nucleotide sequence: TGTGCCAGCAGTACCGAACGTGAGTACGAGCAGTACTTC. This encodes CASSTEREYEQYF.

The gene calls are TRBV5-8 and TRBJ1-5; possibly TRBD1 for D (6 bases). The CDR3 length is 15 residues. V lost 4 bases, J lost 4 bases, and 15 bases lay in between. Germline CDR1 reads SGHTS; CDR2 reads YDEGEE. CDR3 coding DNA: TGTGCCAGCAGCATACAGGGCTTACAAAATCAGCCCCAGCATTTT. This gives the protein CASSIQGLQNQPQHF.

J is TRBJ1-1 and V is TRBV28; 7 nucleotides line up with TRBD1. V trimming: 5 bases; J trimming: 0 bases; junction bases outside the gene matches: 12. The germline CDR1 and CDR2 sequences are MDHEN and SYDVKM. The CDR3 consists of 17 residues. CDR3 residues: CASSPWAGQLVNTEAFF. CDR3 DNA: TGTGCCAGCAGTCCCTGGGCGGGACAGTTAGTGAACACTGAAGCTTTCTTT.

The rearrangement links TRBV30 to TRBJ2-5; possibly TRBD2 for D (6 bases). Germline CDR1 and CDR2: GTSNPN and SVGIG (reference sequence). The CDR3 loop spans 14 amino acids. Trimming took 6 bases from V and 4 from J, leaving 18 bases between them. CDR3 loop: CACQSGSKGETQYF. Written as DNA, the CDR3 is TGTGCCTGTCAGTCCGGGAGTAAGGGAGAGACCCAGTACTTC.

The V gene is TRBV6-5, the J gene TRBJ2-7; 8 nucleotides line up with TRBD2. CDR1 is MNHEY, CDR2 SVGAGI, per germline. This CDR3 region has 13 residues. V trimming: 6 bases; J trimming: 4 bases; junction bases outside the gene matches: 5. The CDR3 is CASRRREDYEQYF. CDR3 sequence (DNA): TGTGCCAGCAGAAGGCGGGAGGATTACGAGCAGTACTTC.

CDR3 DNA: TGCGCCAGCAGCCTCGTTGGGACAGGGGGAACTGAAGCTTTCTTT. This codes for CASSLVGTGGTEAFF. The rearrangement uses TRBV5-1 and TRBJ1-1, with TRBD1 matching 11 bases. Germline-derived CDR1 and CDR2 are SGHRS and YFSETQ. V lost 4 bases to trimming and J lost 5 bases; unmatched junction nucleotides: 7. The length of the CDR3 is 15 residues. Full variable domain (missing parts from reference TRBV5-1 and TRBJ1-1): KAGVTQTPRYLIKTRGQQVTLSCSPISGHRSVSWYQQTPGQGLQFLFEYFSETQRNKGNFPGRFSGRQFSNSRSEMNVSTLELGDSALYLCASSLVGTGGTEAFFGQGTRLTVV.

This rearrangement joins TRBV7-9 to TRBJ2-1; D is unclear. Germline V gene data show CDR1 as SEHNR and CDR2 as FQNEAQ (reference sequence). This CDR3 contains 15 residues. Trimming took 2 bases from V and 0 from J, leaving 8 bases between them. The CDR3 region is CASSLRENSYNEQFF. The CDR3 coding sequence is TGTGCCAGCAGCTTACGAGAGAACTCCTACAATGAGCAGTTCTTC. Drawing the rest from reference TRBV7-9 and TRBJ2-1, the complete variable domain is DTGVSQNPRHKITKRGQNVTFRCDPISEHNRLYWYRQTLGQGPEFLTYFQNEAQLEKSRLLSDRFSAERPKGSFSTLEIQRTEQGDSAMYLCASSLRENSYNEQFFGPGTRLTVL.

The chain combines TRBV6-5 with TRBJ2-3, with TRBD2 as a possible D gene (5 bases). Looked up from germline, CDR1 is MNHEY and CDR2 is SVGAGI. This CDR3 is built from 13 residues. Trimming left V 4 bases short and J 2 bases short, with 7 bases between. CDR3 nucleotides: TGTGCCAGCAGTTCGGGATTCACAGATACGCAGTATTTT. Translation gives CASSSGFTDTQYF.

In DNA form, the CDR3 reads TGTGCCAGCAGCCCGGGAAACACAGATACGCAGTATTTT. It specifies CASSPGNTDTQYF. The chain joins TRBV7-2 to TRBJ2-3; maybe TRBD2 (5 bases). Trimming stripped 5 bases from V and 2 bases from J, with 8 bases between. Germline loops: CDR1 SGHTA, CDR2 FQGNSA. CDR3 length: 13 residues.

The rearrangement uses TRBV28 and TRBJ2-1, with 8 bases matching TRBD1. This CDR3 is 14 amino acids long. The junction had 6 bases not matched to a gene; V was cut back by 5 bases and J by 6 bases. Per germline, CDR1 MDHEN and CDR2 SYDVKM. This CDR3 reads CASSVDREANEQFF. CDR3 DNA sequence: TGTGCCAGCAGTGTGGACAGGGAGGCCAATGAGCAGTTCTTC.